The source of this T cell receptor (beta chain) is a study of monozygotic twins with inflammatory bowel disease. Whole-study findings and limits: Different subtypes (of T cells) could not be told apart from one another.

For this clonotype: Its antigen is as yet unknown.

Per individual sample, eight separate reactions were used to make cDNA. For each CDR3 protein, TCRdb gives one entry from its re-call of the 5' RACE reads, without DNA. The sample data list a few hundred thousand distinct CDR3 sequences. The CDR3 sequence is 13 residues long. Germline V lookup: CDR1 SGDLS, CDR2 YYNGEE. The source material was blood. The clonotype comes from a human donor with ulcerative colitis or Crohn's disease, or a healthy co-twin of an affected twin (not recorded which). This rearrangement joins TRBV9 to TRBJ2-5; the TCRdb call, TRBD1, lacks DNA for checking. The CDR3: CASSVEQGETQYF. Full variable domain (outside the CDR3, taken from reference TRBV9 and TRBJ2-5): DSGVTQTPKHLITATGQRVTLRCSPRSGDLSVYWYQQSLDQGLQFLIQYYNGEERAKGNILERFSAQQFPDLHSELNLSSLELGDSALYFCASSVEQGETQYFGPGTRLLVL.